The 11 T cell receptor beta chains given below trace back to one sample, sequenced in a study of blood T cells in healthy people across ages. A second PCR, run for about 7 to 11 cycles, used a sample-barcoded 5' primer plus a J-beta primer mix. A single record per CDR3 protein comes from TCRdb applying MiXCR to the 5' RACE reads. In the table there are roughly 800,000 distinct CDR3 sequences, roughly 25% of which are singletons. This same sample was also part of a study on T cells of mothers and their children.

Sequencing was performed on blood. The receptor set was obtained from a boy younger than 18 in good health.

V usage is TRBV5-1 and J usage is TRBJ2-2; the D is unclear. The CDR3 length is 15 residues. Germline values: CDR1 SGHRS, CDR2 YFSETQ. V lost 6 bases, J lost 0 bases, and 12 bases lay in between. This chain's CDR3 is CASKRTHANTGELFF. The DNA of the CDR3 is TGCGCCAGCAAGAGGACGCACGCGAACACCGGGGAGCTGTTTTTT.

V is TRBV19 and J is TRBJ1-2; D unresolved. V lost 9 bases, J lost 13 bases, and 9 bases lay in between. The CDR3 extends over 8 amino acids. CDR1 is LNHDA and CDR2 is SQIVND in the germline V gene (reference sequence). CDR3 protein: CASAWGTF. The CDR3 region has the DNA TGTGCCAGCGCCTGGGGCACCTTC.

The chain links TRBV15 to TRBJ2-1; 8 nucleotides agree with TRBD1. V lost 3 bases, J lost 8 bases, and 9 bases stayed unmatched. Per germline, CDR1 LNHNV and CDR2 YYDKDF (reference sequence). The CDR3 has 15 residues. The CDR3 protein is CATSRAGTGHHEQFF. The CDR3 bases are TGTGCCACCAGCAGGGCCGGGACAGGTCATCATGAGCAGTTCTTC.

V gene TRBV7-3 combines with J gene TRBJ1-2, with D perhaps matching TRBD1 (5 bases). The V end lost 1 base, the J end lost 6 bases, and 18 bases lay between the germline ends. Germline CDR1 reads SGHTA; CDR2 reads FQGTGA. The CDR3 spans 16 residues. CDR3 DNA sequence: TGTGCCAGCAGCTTAATCTCATGGGGGGAGAAGGATGGCTACACCTTC. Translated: CASSLISWGEKDGYTF. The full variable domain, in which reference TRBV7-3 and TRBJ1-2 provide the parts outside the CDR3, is GAGVSQTPSNKVTEKGKYVELRCDPISGHTALYWYRQSLGQGPEFLIYFQGTGAADDSGLPNDRFFAVRPEGSVSTLKIQRTERGDSAVYLCASSLISWGEKDGYTFGSGTRLTVV.

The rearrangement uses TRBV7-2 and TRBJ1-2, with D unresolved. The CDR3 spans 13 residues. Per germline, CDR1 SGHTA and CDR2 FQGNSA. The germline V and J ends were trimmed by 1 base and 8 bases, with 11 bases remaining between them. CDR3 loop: CASSLGGVKGYTF. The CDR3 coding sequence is TGTGCCAGCAGCTTAGGCGGGGTGAAAGGCTACACCTTC.

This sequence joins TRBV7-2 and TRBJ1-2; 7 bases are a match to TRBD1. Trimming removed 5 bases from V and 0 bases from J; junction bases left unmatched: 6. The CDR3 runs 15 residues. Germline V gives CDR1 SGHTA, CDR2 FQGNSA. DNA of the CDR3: TGTACCAGCAGCGACCCCGGGACAGCTAACTATGGCTACACCTTC. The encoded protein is CTSSDPGTANYGYTF.

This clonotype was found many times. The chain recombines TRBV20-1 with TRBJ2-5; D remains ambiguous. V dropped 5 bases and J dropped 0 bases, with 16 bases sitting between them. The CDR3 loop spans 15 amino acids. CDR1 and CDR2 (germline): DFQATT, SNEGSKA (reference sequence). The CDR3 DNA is TGCAGTGCTGGAAAAGGTCAGACTCACCAAGAGACCCAGTACTTC. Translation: CSAGKGQTHQETQYF.

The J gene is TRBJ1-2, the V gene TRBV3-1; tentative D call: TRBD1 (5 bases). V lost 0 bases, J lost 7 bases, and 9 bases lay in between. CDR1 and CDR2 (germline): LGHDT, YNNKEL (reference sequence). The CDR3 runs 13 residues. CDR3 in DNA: TGTGCCAGCAGCCAAGATCGGGGGACTGGCTACACCTTC. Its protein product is CASSQDRGTGYTF.

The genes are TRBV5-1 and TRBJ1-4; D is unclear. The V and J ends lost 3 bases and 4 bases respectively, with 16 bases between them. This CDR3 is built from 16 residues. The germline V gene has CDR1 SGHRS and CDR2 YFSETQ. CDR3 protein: CASSSGNWASNEKLFF. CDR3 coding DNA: TGCGCCAGCAGCTCGGGTAATTGGGCCAGTAATGAAAAACTGTTTTTT.

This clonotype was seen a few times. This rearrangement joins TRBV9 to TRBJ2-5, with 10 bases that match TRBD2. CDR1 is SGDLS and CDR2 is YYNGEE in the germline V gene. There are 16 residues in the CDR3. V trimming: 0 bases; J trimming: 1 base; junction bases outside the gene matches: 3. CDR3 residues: CASSVVIAGGQETQYF. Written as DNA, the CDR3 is TGTGCCAGCAGCGTAGTGATAGCGGGGGGCCAAGAGACCCAGTACTTC.

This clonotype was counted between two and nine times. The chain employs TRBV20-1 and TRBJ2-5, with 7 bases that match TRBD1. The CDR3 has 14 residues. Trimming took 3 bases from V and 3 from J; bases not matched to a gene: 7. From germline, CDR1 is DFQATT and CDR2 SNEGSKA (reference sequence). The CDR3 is CSASHRRGKETQYF. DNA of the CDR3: TGCAGTGCTAGTCATCGCAGGGGGAAAGAGACCCAGTACTTC.